This T cell receptor beta chain was recorded in a study of beta chain features in type 1 diabetes (dated by TCRdb to the late 2010s). Background for the entire study: Patients and healthy donors did not differ in mean age, gender distribution, total cell number or subset yield. In the study, recently diagnosed type 1 diabetes patients and matched healthy donors were compared on the TCRB repertoires of their sorted circulating CD4+ T cell subsets. A total of around 110,000,000 sorted cells were examined across all samples, and a strong correlation was observed between cell number per subset and RNA yield. Naive and central memory subsets were obtained from all 28 donors, but regulatory and stem cell-like memory subsets were isolated from only 8 patients and about 8 healthy donors.

General conclusions and limits of the study: At VDJ recombination sites, type 1 diabetes patients had fewer insertions and more deleted nucleotides, which implies abnormalities in thymic rearrangement. Because cDNA was sequenced instead of genomic DNA, activated cells with high expression could be over-represented, although the groups did not differ in activation or CD3 levels. HLA sub-analyses involved small numbers of individuals, so any influence of HLA type on TCRB rearrangement remained unresolved. PCR may preferentially amplify shorter templates, but because patient and control samples were amplified and corrected together, any resulting skew would affect both groups equally. Type 1 diabetes patients showed a moderate but significant shortening of TCRB CDR3 length in all four CD4+ subsets. Naive, central memory and regulatory TCRB repertoires appeared to be more alike among patients than among healthy donors.

V is cut by 1 base and J by 2 bases, and the space between the germline ends is 3 bases. Counted from cysteine to phenylalanine, this CDR3 has 13 amino acids. Only the CDR3 part of the read is kept: 39 bases, read in frame from the first base. CDR1 MNHNY and CDR2 SVGAGI were looked up in the germline V gene (reference sequence). The High Capacity cDNA Reverse Transcription Kit was used to reverse transcribe all of the isolated RNA, meaning that expressed TCRB transcripts were what got sequenced. Deep immunoSEQ sequencing was performed on naive, central memory and regulatory T cell samples, with an average of roughly 3.6 million total reads per sample. After sorted cells were lysed in RLT buffer, RNA was extracted with DNase-treated RNeasy Micro or Mini kits, with the choice depending on cell number. To prevent cross-contamination, each cell subset was processed individually, whereas patient and healthy donor samples were processed jointly. The immunoSEQ multiplex PCR was used to amplify TCRB sequences from cDNA, yielding 87-bp fragments that span the CDR3 region. Sequencing of the amplicons was performed on the Illumina HiSeq platform. As for the authors' bioinformatics: Synthetic template baselines were used to correct PCR bias computationally, reads within Hamming distance 2 were collapsed, and singletons that could not be merged were discarded. Reads were aligned against IMGT to assign V, D and J genes, CDR3 length and insertions or deletions at six rearrangement sites. Within each subset, clonotype counts were normalized to the number of sorted cells before true diversity and Gini coefficients were calculated with the tcR R package. The overlap coefficient, calculated on TCRB nucleotide sequences, was used to measure repertoire sharing. Out-of-frame TCRB sequences from naive cells were analyzed as a proxy for the pre-selection repertoire. As stored in TCRdb, this immuneACCESS dataset retains in-frame rearrangements with V and J assigned. A fraction of the clones does not appear; measured against another copy, unresolved V genes explain less than half of the discrepancy, and the remainder lacks a known reason. That table is the source of V, J and clone size, and D and trimming were worked out from the DNA. This sample lists 600,000 or so clones; over 13% were detected once. Approximately 0.042% of the sample lies in the top ten.

From each donor, a single peripheral blood sample of roughly 0.11 L on average was drawn into heparinised tubes. A BD FACSAria II was used to sort naive, central memory, regulatory and stem cell-like memory CD4+ T cells with a panel that included CD45RO, CCR7, CD25, CD127, CD95 and CD27. Purity was above 95% for every sorted population. PBMCs were isolated immediately by Lymphoprep density gradient centrifugation and stained directly without culture. So that batch effects would be minimized, each experiment stained and sorted samples in pairs, pairing one healthy donor with one patient. As concerns this clone: Its recognized antigen is unknown. Nothing much larger sits one base from this clone, and base qualities are not available. Other DNA variants within this sample encode the same CDR3.

Source material: naive CD4+ T cells from blood. The label giving this sample's cell subset or site can be read as: true naive CD4+ T cells. This TCR came from a man younger than 35 with type 1 diabetes. This chain joins TRBV6-6 to TRBJ1-5, with an unclear D gene assignment. The DNA sequence is TGTGCCAGCAGTTACTACGGCAATCAGCCCCAGCATTTT. Its translation reads: CASSYYGNQPQHF.